These T cell receptor beta chains were read from a single sample in a study of blood T cell repertoires in COVID-19. Some clones are missing from TCRdb's copy, which holds only in-frame ones; the method was immunoSEQ multiplex PCR. The table records 200,000 to 300,000 clones, around 85% of them present only once. Material for sequencing was peripheral blood. All receptors derive from a woman in her 30s who had recovered from COVID-19. CDR3s leave out the opening cysteine and the closing phenylalanine or tryptophan. A D gene is named only where the DNA matches it firmly.

CDR3: ASSASGQKMGYT; J: TRBJ1-2; V: TRBV28; D: -
CDR3: ASSFGWDKGLGQY; J: TRBJ2-3; V: TRBV27; D: -
CDR3: ASSYSTGGEEKLF; J: TRBJ1-4; V: TRBV6-6; D: TRBD1
CDR3: ASSDQGFGEQF; J: TRBJ2-1; V: TRBV6-4; D: -
CDR3: ASSFGRTYEQY; J: TRBJ2-7; V: TRBV27; D: -
CDR3: ASSDRDRAGYT; J: TRBJ1-2; V: TRBV7-3; D: TRBD1
CDR3: ASSRLVVNTEAF; J: TRBJ1-1; V: TRBV6-6; D: -
CDR3: ASSRLSGGSGANVLT; J: TRBJ2-6; V: TRBV18; D: TRBD1
CDR3: ASSMGRSATLAKNIQY; J: TRBJ2-4; V: TRBV19; D: -
CDR3: ASSQANEQF; J: TRBJ2-1; V: TRBV4-3; D: -
CDR3: ASSRGHVPDEQY; J: TRBJ2-7; V: TRBV5-4; D: -
CDR3: ASSRLAGASEETQY; J: TRBJ2-5; V: TRBV5-1; D: TRBD2